This T cell receptor beta chain was captured by sequencing in a study of shared clonotypes between healthy human individuals. Whole-study context: Donors consisted of a couple of women and a few men between 18 and 49.

Sequencing was performed on unsorted PBMC DNA using ten immunoSEQ deep assay plates. Profiled with immunoSEQ multiplex PCR; TCRdb holds only in-frame clones, not every one. The table has about half a million clones, roughly 85% seen once. V was trimmed by 3 bases and J by 7 bases, leaving 15 bases between them. Looked up from germline, CDR1 is KGHSH and CDR2 is LQKENI. There are 14 residues in the CDR3. Study-level points and caveats: Sampling was confined to blood; repertoires within tissues likely differ.

Details on this clone: As yet, its antigen is unknown.

The receptor's source is a woman in her thirties or forties in good health. Some clones in this sample may be carry-over from other donors' samples. The chain combines TRBV18 with TRBJ1-2, with a tentative D call TRBD1 (6 bases). The specimen sequenced was PBMCs. Here the CDR3 DNA reads TGTGCCAGCTCACCCGGGGGCGCATCGGGTGGCTACACCTTC. Protein: CASSPGGASGGYTF.